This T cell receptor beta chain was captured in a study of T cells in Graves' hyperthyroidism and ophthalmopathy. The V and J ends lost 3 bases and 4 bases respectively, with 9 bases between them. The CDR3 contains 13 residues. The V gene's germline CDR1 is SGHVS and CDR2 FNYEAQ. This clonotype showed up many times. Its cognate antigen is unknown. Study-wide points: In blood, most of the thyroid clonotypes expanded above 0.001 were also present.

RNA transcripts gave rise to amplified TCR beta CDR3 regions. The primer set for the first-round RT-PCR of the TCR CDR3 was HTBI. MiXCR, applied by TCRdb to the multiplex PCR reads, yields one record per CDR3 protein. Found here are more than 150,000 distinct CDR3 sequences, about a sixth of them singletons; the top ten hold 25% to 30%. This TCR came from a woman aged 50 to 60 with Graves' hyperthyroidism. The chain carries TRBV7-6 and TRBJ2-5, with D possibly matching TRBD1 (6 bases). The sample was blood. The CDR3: CASSFTGLETQYF. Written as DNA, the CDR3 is TGTGCCAGCAGCTTTACAGGGTTAGAGACCCAGTACTTC. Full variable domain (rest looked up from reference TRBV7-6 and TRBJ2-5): GAGVSQSPRYKVTKRGQDVALRCDPISGHVSLYWYRQALGQGPEFLTYFNYEAQQDKSGLPNDRFSAERPEGSISTLTIQRTEQRDSAMYRCASSFTGLETQYFGPGTRLLVL.